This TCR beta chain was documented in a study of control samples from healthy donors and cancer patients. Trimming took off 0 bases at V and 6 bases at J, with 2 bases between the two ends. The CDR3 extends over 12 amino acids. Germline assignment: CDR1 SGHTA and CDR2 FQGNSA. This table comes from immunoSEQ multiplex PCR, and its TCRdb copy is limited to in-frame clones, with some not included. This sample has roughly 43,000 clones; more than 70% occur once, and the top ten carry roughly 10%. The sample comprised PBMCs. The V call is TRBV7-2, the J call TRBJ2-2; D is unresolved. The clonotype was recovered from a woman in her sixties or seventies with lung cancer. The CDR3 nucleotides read TGTGCCAGCAGCTTAGCGCCCGGGGAGCTGTTTTTT. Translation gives CASSLAPGELFF.